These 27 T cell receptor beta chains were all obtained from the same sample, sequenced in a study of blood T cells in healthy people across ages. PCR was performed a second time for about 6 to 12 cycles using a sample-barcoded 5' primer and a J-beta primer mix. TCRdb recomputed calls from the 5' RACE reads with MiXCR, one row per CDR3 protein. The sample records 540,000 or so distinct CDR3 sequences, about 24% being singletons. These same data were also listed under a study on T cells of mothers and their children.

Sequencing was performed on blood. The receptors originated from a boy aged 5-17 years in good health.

Here the CDR3 DNA reads TGTGCCAGCAGTTTATTCTGGGGACGACTTCCCGGAAACACCATATATTTT. It yields the protein CASSLFWGRLPGNTIYF. The rearrangement joins TRBV27 to TRBJ1-3; D possibly corresponds to TRBD1 (5 bases). V lost 1 base and J 4 bases, leaving 17 bases between the germline ends. This CDR3 comprises 17 residues. Germline V gene data show CDR1 as MNHEY and CDR2 as SMNVEV (reference sequence).

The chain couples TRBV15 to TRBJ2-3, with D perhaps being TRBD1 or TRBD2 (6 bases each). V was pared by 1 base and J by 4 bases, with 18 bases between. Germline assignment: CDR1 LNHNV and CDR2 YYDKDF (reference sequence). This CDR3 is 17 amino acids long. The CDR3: CATSRGTGAPSSDTQYF. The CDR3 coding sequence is TGTGCCACCAGCAGAGGAACGGGGGCGCCTAGCTCAGATACGCAGTATTTT. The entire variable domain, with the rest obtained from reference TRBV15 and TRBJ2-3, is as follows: DAMVIQNPRYQVTQFGKPVTLSCSQTLNHNVMYWYQQKSSQAPKLLFHYYDKDFNNEADTPDNFQSRRPNTSFCFLDIRSPGLGDTAMYLCATSRGTGAPSSDTQYFGPGTRLTVL.

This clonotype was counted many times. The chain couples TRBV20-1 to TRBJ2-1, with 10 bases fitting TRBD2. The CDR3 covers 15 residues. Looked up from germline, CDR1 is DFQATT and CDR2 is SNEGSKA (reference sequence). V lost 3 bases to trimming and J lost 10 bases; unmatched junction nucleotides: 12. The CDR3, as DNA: TGCAGTGCTAGTATAAGGGCTAGCGGGAGTTCCGAGCAGTTCTTC. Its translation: CSASIRASGSSEQFF.

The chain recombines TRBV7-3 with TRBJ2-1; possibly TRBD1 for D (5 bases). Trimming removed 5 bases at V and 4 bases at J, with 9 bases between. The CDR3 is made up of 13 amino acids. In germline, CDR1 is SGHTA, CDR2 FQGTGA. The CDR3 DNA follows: TGTGCCAGCAGCCAGGACACGTACAATGAGCAGTTCTTC. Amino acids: CASSQDTYNEQFF.

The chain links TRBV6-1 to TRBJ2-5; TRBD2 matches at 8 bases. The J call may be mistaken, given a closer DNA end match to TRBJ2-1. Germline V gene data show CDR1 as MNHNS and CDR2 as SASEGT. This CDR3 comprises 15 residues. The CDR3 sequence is CASSGGDQGMNEQFF. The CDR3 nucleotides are TGTGCCAGCAGCGGGGGGGACCAGGGTATGAATGAGCAGTTCTTC.

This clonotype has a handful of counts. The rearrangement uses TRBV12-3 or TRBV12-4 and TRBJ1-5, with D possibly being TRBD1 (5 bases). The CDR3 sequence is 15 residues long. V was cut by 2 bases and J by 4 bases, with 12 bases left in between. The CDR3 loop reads CASSLSGRYNQPQHF. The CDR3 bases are TGTGCCAGCAGTTTATCGGGGCGGTATAATCAGCCCCAGCATTTT.

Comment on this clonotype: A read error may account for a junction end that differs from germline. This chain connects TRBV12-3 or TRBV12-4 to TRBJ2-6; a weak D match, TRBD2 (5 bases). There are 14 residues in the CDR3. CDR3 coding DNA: TGTGCCTGCAGCAAGAGGGCTGGGGCCAACGTCCTGACTTTC. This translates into CACSKRAGANVLTF.

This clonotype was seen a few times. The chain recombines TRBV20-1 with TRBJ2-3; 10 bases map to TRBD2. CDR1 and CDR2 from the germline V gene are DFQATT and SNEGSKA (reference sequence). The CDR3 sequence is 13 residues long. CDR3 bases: TGCAGCGCTGGACTAGCGGCCCCCCGAACGCAGTATTTT. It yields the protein CSAGLAAPRTQYF.

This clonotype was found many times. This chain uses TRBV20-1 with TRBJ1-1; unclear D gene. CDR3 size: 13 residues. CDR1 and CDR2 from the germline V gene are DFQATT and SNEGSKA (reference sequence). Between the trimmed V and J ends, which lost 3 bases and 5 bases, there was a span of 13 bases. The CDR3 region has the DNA TGCAGTGCTAGGGTGGTAGGTAGAACTGAAGCTTTCTTT. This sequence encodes CSARVVGRTEAFF.

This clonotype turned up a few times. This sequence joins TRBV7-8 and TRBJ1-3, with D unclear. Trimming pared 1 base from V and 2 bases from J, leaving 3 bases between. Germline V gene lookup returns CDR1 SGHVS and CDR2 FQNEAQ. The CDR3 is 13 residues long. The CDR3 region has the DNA TGTGCCAGCAGCTTAGTCCCTGGAAACACCATATATTTT. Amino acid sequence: CASSLVPGNTIYF.

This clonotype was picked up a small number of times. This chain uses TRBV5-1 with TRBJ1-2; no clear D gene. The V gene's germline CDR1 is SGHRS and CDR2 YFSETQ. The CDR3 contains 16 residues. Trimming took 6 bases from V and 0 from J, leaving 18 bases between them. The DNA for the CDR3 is TGCGCCAGCACCGGTGGGTTCGGGAGTGCTAACTATGGCTACACCTTC. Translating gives CASTGGFGSANYGYTF.

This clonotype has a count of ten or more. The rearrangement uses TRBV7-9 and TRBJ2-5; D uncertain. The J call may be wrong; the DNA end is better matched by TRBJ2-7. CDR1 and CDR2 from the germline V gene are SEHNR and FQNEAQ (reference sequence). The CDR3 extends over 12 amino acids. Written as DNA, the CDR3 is TGTGCCAGCAGTCCCCGAGCCTACGAGCAGTACTTC. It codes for CASSPRAYEQYF.

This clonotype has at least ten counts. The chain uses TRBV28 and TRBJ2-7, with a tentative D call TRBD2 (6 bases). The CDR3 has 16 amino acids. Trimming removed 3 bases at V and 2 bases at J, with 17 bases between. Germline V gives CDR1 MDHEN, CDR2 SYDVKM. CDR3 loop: CASSFPLGSGTYEQYF. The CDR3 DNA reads TGTGCCAGCAGTTTCCCCTTGGGTAGCGGAACCTACGAGCAGTACTTC.

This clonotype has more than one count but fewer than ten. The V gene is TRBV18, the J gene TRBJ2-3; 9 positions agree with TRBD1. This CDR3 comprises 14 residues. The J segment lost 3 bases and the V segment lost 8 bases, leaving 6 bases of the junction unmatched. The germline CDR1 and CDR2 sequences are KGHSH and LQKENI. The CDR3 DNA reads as TGTGCCAGCGAAACGACAGGGGGAACAGATACGCAGTATTTT. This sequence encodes CASETTGGTDTQYF.

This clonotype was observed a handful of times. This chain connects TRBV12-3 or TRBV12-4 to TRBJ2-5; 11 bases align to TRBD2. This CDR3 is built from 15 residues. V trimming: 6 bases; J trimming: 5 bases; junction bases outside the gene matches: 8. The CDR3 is CASRETSGIQETQYF. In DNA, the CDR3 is TGTGCCAGCAGAGAGACTAGCGGGATCCAGGAGACCCAGTACTTC.

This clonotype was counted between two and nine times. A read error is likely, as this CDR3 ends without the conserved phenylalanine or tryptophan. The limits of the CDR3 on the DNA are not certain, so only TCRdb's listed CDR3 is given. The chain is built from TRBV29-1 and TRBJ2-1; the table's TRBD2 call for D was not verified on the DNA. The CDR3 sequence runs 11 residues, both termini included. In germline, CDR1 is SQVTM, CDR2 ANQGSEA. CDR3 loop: CSVEDYGTSNL.

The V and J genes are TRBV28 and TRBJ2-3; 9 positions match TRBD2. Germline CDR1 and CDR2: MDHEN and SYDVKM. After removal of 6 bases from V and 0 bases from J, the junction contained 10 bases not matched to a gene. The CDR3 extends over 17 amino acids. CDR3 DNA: TGTGCCAGCAGCTCTTTTAGCGGGAGCCTTAGCACAGATACGCAGTATTTT. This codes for CASSSFSGSLSTDTQYF.

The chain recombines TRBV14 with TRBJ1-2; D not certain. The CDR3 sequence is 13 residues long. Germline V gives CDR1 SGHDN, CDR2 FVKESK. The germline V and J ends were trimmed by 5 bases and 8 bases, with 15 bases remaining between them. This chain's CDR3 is CASSTRGVWGYTF. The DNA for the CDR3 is TGTGCCAGCAGCACCCGTGGGGTATGGGGCTACACCTTC.

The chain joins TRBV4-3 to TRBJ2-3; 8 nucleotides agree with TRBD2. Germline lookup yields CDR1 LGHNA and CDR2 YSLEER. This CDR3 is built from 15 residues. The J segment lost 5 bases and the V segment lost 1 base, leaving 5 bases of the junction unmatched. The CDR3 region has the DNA TGCGCCAGCAGCCAAGTACACGGGGGGGGAGATACGCAGTATTTT. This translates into CASSQVHGGGDTQYF.

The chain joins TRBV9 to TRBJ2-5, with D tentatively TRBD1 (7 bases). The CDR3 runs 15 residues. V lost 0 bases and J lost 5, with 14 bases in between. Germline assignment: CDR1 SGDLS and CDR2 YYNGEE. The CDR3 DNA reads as TGTGCCAGCAGCGTAGTCGAGGGGGCGGGGGAGACCCAGTACTTC. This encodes CASSVVEGAGETQYF.

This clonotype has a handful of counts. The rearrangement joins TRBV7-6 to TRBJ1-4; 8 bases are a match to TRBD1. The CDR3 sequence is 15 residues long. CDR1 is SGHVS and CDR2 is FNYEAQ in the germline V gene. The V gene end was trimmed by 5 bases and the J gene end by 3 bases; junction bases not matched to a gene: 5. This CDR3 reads CASSPWDRPNEKLFF. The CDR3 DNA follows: TGTGCCAGCAGCCCCTGGGACAGGCCTAATGAAAAACTGTTTTTT.

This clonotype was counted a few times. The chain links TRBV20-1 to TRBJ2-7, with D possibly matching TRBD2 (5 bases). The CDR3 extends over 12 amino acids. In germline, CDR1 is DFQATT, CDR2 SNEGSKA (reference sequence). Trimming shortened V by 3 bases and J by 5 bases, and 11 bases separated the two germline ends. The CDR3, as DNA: TGCAGTGCTAGGGGAGTATCCCACGAGCAGTACTTC. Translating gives CSARGVSHEQYF.

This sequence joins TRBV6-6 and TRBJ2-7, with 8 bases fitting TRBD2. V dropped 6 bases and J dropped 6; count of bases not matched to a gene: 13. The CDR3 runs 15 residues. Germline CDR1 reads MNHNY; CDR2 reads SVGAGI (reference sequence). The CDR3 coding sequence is TGTGCCAGCAGCCTCTCCGCGGGGGGACCCTTCGAGCAGTACTTC. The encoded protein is CASSLSAGGPFEQYF.

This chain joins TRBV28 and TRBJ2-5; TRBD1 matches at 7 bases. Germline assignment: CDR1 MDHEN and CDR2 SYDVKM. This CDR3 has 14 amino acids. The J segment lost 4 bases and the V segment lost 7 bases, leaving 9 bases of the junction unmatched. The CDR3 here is CASTSTTGIETQYF. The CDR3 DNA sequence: TGTGCCAGCACTTCAACGACAGGGATAGAGACCCAGTACTTC.

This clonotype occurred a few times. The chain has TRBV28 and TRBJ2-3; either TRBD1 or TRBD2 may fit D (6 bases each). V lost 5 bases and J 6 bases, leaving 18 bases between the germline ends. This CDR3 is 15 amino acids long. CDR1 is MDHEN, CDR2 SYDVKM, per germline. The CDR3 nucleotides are TGTGCCAGCAGTGGAGGGACAAATGATAGGGATACGCAGTATTTT. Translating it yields CASSGGTNDRDTQYF.

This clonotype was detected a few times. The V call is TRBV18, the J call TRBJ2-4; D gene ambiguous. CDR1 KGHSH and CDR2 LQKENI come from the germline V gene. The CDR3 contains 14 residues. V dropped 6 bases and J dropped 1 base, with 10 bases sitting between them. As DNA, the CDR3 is TGTGCCAGCTCCTCATTGGAGGCCAAAAACATTCAGTACTTC. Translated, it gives CASSSLEAKNIQYF.

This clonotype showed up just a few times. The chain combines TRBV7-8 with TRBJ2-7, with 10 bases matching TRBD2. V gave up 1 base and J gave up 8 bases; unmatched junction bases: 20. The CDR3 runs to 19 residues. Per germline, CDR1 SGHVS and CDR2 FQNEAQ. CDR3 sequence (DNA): TGTGCCAGCAGCTTAGATCGCCAAGCGGGAGGGTCCCTGCCTGTCCAGCAGTACTTC. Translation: CASSLDRQAGGSLPVQQYF.